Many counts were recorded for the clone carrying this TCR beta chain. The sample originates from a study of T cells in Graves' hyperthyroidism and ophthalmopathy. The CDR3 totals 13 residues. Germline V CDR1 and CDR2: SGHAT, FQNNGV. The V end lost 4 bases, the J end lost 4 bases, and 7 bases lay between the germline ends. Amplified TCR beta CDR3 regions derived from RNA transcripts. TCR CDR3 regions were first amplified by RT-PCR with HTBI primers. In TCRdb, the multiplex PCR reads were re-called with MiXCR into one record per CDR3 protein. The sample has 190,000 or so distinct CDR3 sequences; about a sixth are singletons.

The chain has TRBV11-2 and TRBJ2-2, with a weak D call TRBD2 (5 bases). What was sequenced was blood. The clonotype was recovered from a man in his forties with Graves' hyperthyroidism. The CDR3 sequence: CASSSGVTGELFF. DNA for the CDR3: TGTGCCAGCAGCTCCGGGGTCACCGGGGAGCTGTTTTTT.